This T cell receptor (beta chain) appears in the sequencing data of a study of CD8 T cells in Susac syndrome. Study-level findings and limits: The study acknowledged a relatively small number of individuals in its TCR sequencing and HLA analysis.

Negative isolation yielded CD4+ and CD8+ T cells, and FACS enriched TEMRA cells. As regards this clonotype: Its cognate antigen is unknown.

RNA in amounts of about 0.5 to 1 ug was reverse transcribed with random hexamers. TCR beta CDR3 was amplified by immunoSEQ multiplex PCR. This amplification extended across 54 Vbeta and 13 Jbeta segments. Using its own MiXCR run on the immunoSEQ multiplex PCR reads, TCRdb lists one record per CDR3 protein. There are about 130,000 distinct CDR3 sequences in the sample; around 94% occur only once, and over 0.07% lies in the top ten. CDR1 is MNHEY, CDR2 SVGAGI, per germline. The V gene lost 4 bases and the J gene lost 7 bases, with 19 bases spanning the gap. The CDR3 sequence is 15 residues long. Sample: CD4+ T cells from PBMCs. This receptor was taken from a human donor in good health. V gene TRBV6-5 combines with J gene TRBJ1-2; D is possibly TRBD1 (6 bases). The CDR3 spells CASSLNIDRMGGYTF. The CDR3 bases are TGTGCCAGCAGTTTAAATATTGACAGGATGGGTGGCTACACCTTC.